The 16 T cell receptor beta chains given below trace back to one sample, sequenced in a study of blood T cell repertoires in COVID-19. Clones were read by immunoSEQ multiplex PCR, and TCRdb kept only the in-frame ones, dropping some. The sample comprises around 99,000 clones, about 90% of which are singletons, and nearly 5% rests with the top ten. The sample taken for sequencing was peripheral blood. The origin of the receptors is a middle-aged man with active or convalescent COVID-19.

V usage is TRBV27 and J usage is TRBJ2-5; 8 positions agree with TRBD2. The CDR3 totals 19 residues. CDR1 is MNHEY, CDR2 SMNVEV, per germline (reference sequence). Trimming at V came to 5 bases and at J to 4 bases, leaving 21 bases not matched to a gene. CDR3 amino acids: CASSLLTNFGAGDGETQYF. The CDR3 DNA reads TGTGCCAGCAGTCTACTCACAAACTTTGGAGCGGGAGACGGAGAGACCCAGTACTTC.

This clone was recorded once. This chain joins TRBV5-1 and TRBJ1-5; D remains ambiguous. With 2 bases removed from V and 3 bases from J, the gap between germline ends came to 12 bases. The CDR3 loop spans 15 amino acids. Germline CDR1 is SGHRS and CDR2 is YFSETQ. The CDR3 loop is CASSLGGGNNQPQHF. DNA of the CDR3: TGCGCCAGCAGCTTAGGAGGCGGGAACAATCAGCCCCAGCATTTT. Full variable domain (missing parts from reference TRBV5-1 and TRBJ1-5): KAGVTQTPRYLIKTRGQQVTLSCSPISGHRSVSWYQQTPGQGLQFLFEYFSETQRNKGNFPGRFSGRQFSNSRSEMNVSTLELGDSALYLCASSLGGGNNQPQHFGDGTRLSIL.

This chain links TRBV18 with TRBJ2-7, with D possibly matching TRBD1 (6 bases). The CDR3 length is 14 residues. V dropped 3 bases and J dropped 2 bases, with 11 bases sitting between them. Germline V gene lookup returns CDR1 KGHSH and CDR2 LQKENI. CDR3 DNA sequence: TGTGCCAGCTCACCTTCACAGGGTCCCTACGAGCAGTACTTC. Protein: CASSPSQGPYEQYF.

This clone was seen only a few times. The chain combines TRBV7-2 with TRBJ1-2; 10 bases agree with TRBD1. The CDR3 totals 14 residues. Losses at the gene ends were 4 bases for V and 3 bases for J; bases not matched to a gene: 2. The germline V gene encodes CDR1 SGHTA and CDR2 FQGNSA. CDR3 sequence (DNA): TGTGCCAGCAGCTCCGGGACAGGGGACTATGGCTACACCTTC. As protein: CASSSGTGDYGYTF.

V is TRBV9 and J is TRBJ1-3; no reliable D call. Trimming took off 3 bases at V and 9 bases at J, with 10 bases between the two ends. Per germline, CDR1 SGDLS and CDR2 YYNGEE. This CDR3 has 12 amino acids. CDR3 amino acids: CASSAAEGTIYF. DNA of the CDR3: TGTGCCAGCAGCGCAGCAGAGGGCACCATATATTTT. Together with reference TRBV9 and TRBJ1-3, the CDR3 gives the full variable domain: DSGVTQTPKHLITATGQRVTLRCSPRSGDLSVYWYQQSLDQGLQFLIQYYNGEERAKGNILERFSAQQFPDLHSELNLSSLELGDSALYFCASSAAEGTIYFGEGSWLTVV.

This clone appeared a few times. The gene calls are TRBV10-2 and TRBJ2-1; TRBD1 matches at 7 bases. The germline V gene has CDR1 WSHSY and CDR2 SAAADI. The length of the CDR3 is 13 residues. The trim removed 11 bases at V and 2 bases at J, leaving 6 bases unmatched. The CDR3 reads CAGRDSAYNEQFF. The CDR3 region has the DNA TGCGCCGGCCGGGACAGCGCCTACAATGAGCAGTTCTTC.

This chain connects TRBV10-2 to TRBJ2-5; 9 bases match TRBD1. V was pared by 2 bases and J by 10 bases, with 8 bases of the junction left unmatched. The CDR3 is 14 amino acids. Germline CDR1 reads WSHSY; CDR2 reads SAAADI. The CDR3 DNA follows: TGCGCCAGCAGTGAGCCTGGGACAGGGCTGGACCAGTACTTC. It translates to CASSEPGTGLDQYF.

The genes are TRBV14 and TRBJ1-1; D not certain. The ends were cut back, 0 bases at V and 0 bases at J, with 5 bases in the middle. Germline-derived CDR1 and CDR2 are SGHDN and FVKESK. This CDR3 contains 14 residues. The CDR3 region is CASSQDFMNTEAFF. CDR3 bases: TGTGCCAGCAGCCAAGATTTCATGAACACTGAAGCTTTCTTT.

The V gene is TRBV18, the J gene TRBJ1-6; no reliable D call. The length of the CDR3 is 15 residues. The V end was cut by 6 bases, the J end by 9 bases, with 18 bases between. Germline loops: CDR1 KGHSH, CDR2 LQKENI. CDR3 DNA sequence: TGTGCCAGCTCTTCAGGACCGCGGGTTGGTTCACCCCTCCACTTT. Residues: CASSSGPRVGSPLHF. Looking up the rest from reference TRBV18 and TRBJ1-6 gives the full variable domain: NAGVMQNPRHLVRRRGQEARLRCSPMKGHSHVYWYRQLPEEGLKFMVYLQKENIIDESGMPKERFSAEFPKEGPSILRIQQVVRGDSAAYFCASSSGPRVGSPLHFGNGTRLTVT.

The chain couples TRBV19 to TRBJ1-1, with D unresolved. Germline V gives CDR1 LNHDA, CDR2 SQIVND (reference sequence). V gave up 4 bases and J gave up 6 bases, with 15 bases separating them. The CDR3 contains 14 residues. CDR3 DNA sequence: TGTGCCAGTAGTACCAAGGTCCGGAGGGCTGAAGCTTTCTTT. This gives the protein CASSTKVRRAEAFF.

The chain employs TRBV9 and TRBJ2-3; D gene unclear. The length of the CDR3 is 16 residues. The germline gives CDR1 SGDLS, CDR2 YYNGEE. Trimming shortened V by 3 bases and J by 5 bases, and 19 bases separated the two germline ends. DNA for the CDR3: TGTGCCAGCAGCGCCGAGACACCCTTGTACGGAGATACGCAGTATTTT. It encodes CASSAETPLYGDTQYF.

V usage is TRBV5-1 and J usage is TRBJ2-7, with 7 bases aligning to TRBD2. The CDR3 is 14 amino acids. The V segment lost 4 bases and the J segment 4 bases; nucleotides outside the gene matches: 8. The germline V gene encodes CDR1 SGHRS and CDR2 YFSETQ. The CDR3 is CASSPGLVGYEQYF. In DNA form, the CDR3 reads TGCGCCAGCAGCCCTGGACTAGTAGGTTACGAGCAGTACTTC.

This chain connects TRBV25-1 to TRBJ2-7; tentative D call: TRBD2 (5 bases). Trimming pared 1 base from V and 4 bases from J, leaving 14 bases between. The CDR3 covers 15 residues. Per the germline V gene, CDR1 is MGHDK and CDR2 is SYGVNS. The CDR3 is CASSESSVRDYEQYF. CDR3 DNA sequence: TGTGCCAGCAGTGAATCGTCAGTTCGGGATTACGAGCAGTACTTC.

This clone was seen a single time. As DNA, the CDR3 is TGTGCCAGCAGTTTTGGGGGCCCGCTAGATACGCAGTATTTT. It encodes CASSFGGPLDTQYF. This rearrangement joins TRBV28 to TRBJ2-3; tentative D call: TRBD1 (6 bases). The V gene's germline CDR1 is MDHEN and CDR2 SYDVKM. The CDR3 contains 14 residues. V was trimmed by 3 bases and J by 5 bases, leaving 12 bases between them.

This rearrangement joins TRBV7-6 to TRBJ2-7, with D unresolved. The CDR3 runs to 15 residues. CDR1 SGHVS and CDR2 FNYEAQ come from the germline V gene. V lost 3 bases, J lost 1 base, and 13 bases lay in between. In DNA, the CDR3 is TGTGCCAGCAGCTTTTCCCCGGAGTTTTCCTACGAGCAGTACTTC. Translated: CASSFSPEFSYEQYF.

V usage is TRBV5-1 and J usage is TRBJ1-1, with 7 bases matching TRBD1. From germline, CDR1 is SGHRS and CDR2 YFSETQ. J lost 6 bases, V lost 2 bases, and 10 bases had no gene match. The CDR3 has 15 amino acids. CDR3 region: CASSLTQGGLAEAFF. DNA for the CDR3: TGCGCCAGCAGCTTAACGCAGGGGGGATTGGCTGAAGCTTTCTTT. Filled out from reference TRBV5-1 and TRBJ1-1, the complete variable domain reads KAGVTQTPRYLIKTRGQQVTLSCSPISGHRSVSWYQQTPGQGLQFLFEYFSETQRNKGNFPGRFSGRQFSNSRSEMNVSTLELGDSALYLCASSLTQGGLAEAFFGQGTRLTVV.